Below are 20 T cell receptor beta chains sequenced from a single sample in a study of control samples from healthy donors and cancer patients. Libraries were prepared by immunoSEQ multiplex PCR; TCRdb keeps only in-frame clonotypes and omits some of them. This table holds over 75,000 clones, over 80% found once. The sequenced material came from blood. These receptors all stem from a man aged 25 to 45 in good health.

The genes are TRBV4-1 and TRBJ2-7; no clear D gene. The length of the CDR3 is 13 residues. The ends were cut back, 1 base at V and 1 base at J, with 5 bases in the middle. Germline lookup yields CDR1 MGHRA and CDR2 YSYEKL. The CDR3 nucleotides read TGCGCCAGCAGCCAAGGGGATTCCTACGAGCAGTACTTC. Residues: CASSQGDSYEQYF.

This chain links TRBV2 with TRBJ1-3; 7 bases agree with TRBD1. The CDR3 is 15 amino acids. Unmatched junction bases numbered 5, after V lost 6 bases and J lost 0 bases. Germline V CDR1 and CDR2: SNHLY, FYNNEI. The CDR3 DNA reads TGTGCCAGCAGGGAACAGGGGATCTCTGGAAACACCATATATTTT. Protein: CASREQGISGNTIYF. Full variable domain (missing parts from reference TRBV2 and TRBJ1-3): EPEVTQTPSHQVTQMGQEVILRCVPISNHLYFYWYRQILGQKVEFLVSFYNNEISEKSEIFDDQFSVERPDGSNFTLKIRSTKLEDSAMYFCASREQGISGNTIYFGEGSWLTVV.

This sequence joins TRBV6-5 and TRBJ2-1; D is perhaps TRBD1 (6 bases). The V gene's germline CDR1 is MNHEY and CDR2 SVGAGI. The CDR3 has 15 residues. Trimming removed 6 bases at V and 5 bases at J, with 17 bases between. The CDR3 sequence is CASSPLGGWDNEQFF. The CDR3 DNA reads TGTGCCAGCAGCCCCCTTGGGGGCTGGGACAATGAGCAGTTCTTC.

This clone was seen a single time. V usage is TRBV28 and J usage is TRBJ2-1, with D perhaps matching TRBD1 or TRBD2 (5 bases each). CDR1 and CDR2 (germline): MDHEN, SYDVKM. V was trimmed by 4 bases and J by 5 bases, leaving 15 bases between them. This CDR3 comprises 15 residues. The CDR3 here is CASSSLLGDHNEQFF. CDR3 DNA sequence: TGTGCCAGCAGTTCCCTGCTGGGGGACCACAATGAGCAGTTCTTC.

This sequence joins TRBV5-1 and TRBJ2-1; 7 bases match TRBD1. CDR1 SGHRS and CDR2 YFSETQ come from the germline V gene. The trim removed 1 base at V and 9 bases at J, leaving 13 bases unmatched. This CDR3 has 16 residues. CDR3 amino acids: CASSLTGTVSFGEQFF. CDR3 nucleotides: TGCGCCAGCAGCTTGACCGGGACAGTATCGTTCGGTGAGCAGTTCTTC.

The chain combines TRBV15 with TRBJ2-1; TRBD2 matches at 8 bases. The length of the CDR3 is 18 residues. CDR1 is LNHNV, CDR2 YYDKDF, per germline (reference sequence). V shed 2 bases, J shed 2 bases, and the junction held 11 bases outside the gene matches. The DNA for the CDR3 is TGTGCCACCAGCAGAATTCTTAGAGCGGGGGATCCCTACAATGAGCAGTTCTTC. Translating gives CATSRILRAGDPYNEQFF.

The chain employs TRBV6-5 and TRBJ2-1, with 8 positions matching TRBD1. V dropped 8 bases and J dropped 4; count of bases not matched to a gene: 4. Germline V CDR1 and CDR2: MNHEY, SVGAGI. The CDR3 has 13 amino acids. CDR3 region: CASGTGGYNEQFF. The CDR3 DNA reads TGTGCCAGCGGTACAGGGGGATACAATGAGCAGTTCTTC.

CDR3 in amino acids: CASSVAYGTGTQYF. In DNA, the CDR3 is TGTGCCAGCAGCGTAGCTTACGGGACGGGGACCCAGTACTTC. V is TRBV9 and J is TRBJ2-5; D may be TRBD1 or TRBD2 (5 bases each). The CDR3 is made up of 14 amino acids. Germline V gene sequence: CDR1 SGDLS, CDR2 YYNGEE. The V end was cut by 0 bases, the J end by 7 bases, with 13 bases between.

This clone has more than one count but fewer than ten. The rearrangement joins TRBV6-5 to TRBJ2-3; D remains ambiguous. The CDR3 length is 15 residues. The germline V and J ends were trimmed by 5 bases and 3 bases, with 15 bases remaining between them. The germline V gene has CDR1 MNHEY and CDR2 SVGAGI. The CDR3: CASSRQGRRTDTQYF. Here the CDR3 DNA reads TGTGCCAGCAGTAGGCAAGGAAGAAGAACAGATACGCAGTATTTT.

J is TRBJ1-1 and V is TRBV5-1; 8 bases line up with TRBD1. The CDR3 consists of 16 residues. V lost 3 bases, J lost 2 bases, and 9 bases stayed unmatched. CDR1 and CDR2 from the germline V gene are SGHRS and YFSETQ. Here the CDR3 reads CASSSPSGQGNTEAFF. The CDR3 DNA reads as TGCGCCAGCAGCTCACCCTCCGGACAGGGTAACACTGAAGCTTTCTTT.

The gene calls are TRBV2 and TRBJ2-5, with 8 bases lining up with TRBD2. Germline V gene data show CDR1 as SNHLY and CDR2 as FYNNEI. The CDR3 totals 15 residues. V dropped 4 bases and J dropped 4; count of bases not matched to a gene: 8. CDR3 amino acids: CASSVDGGAGETQYF. The CDR3, as DNA: TGTGCCAGCAGTGTGGACGGGGGGGCGGGAGAGACCCAGTACTTC. Full variable domain (remainder filled in from reference TRBV2 and TRBJ2-5): EPEVTQTPSHQVTQMGQEVILRCVPISNHLYFYWYRQILGQKVEFLVSFYNNEISEKSEIFDDQFSVERPDGSNFTLKIRSTKLEDSAMYFCASSVDGGAGETQYFGPGTRLLVL.

V usage is TRBV5-5 and J usage is TRBJ1-2; tentative D call: TRBD1 (5 bases). V lost 4 bases and J 4 bases, leaving 17 bases between the germline ends. In germline, CDR1 is SGHKS, CDR2 YYEKEE (reference sequence). This CDR3 is 15 amino acids long. The CDR3 reads CASSRVGQDSYGYTF. In DNA, the CDR3 is TGTGCCAGCAGCCGGGTGGGGCAGGATAGCTATGGCTACACCTTC.

The V and J genes are TRBV25-1 and TRBJ1-2, with D unresolved. The CDR3 loop spans 15 amino acids. The V end was cut by 3 bases, the J end by 6 bases, with 17 bases between. CDR1 and CDR2 from the germline V gene are MGHDK and SYGVNS. For the CDR3, the DNA is TGTGCCAGCAGTGACGATCATTGGAGTAGAAATGGCTACACCTTC. Protein sequence: CASSDDHWSRNGYTF.

This clone was recorded a few times. This chain links TRBV5-1 with TRBJ2-1, with D maybe TRBD1 (6 bases). The V gene's germline CDR1 is SGHRS and CDR2 YFSETQ. Trimming shortened V by 6 bases and J by 7 bases, and 20 bases separated the two germline ends. This CDR3 is built from 15 residues. CDR3 sequence: CASTRTGQTLNEQFF. The CDR3 DNA follows: TGCGCCAGCACCCGGACGGGACAAACTTTGAATGAGCAGTTCTTC.

V is TRBV5-1 and J is TRBJ1-1, with D possibly being TRBD1 (6 bases). Trimming took 3 bases from V and 3 from J, leaving 9 bases between them. This CDR3 has 13 amino acids. Germline V CDR1 and CDR2: SGHRS, YFSETQ. The CDR3 spells CASSSGDYTEAFF. The DNA of the CDR3 is TGCGCCAGCAGCTCAGGGGACTACACTGAAGCTTTCTTT.

The chain has TRBV10-1 and TRBJ2-3, with D maybe TRBD1 (5 bases). In germline, CDR1 is WNHNN, CDR2 SYGVQD (reference sequence). The CDR3 is made up of 15 amino acids. V lost 2 bases to trimming and J lost 1 base, with 10 bases between them. The CDR3 DNA sequence: TGCGCCAGCAGTGAGAAGGGGTACCGCACAGATACGCAGTATTTT. Translation: CASSEKGYRTDTQYF.

The V call is TRBV7-9, the J call TRBJ2-2; D is perhaps TRBD1 or TRBD2 (5 bases each). V lost 5 bases and J 4 bases, leaving 26 bases between the germline ends. Germline lookup yields CDR1 SEHNR and CDR2 FQNEAQ (reference sequence). The CDR3 runs to 19 residues. Here the CDR3 reads CASSPGTGLSEESTGELFF. The CDR3 nucleotides are TGTGCCAGCAGCCCCGGGACGGGCTTATCGGAGGAAAGCACCGGGGAGCTGTTTTTT.

This CDR3 is CASSISVVQAGNTEAFF. The DNA for the CDR3 is TGTGCCAGTAGTATATCAGTAGTACAGGCGGGGAACACTGAAGCTTTCTTT. The chain joins TRBV19 to TRBJ1-1, with D perhaps matching TRBD1 (5 bases). The CDR3 is 17 amino acids. The V end was cut by 2 bases, the J end by 1 base, with 17 bases between. Per germline, CDR1 LNHDA and CDR2 SQIVND (reference sequence).

The gene calls are TRBV7-2 and TRBJ1-1; D gene uncertain. V lost 3 bases to trimming and J lost 1 base, with 6 bases between them. CDR1 SGHTA and CDR2 FQGNSA come from the germline V gene. The CDR3 has 13 residues. The CDR3 here is CASSFSRNTEAFF. Here the CDR3 DNA reads TGTGCCAGCAGCTTTTCGCGGAACACTGAAGCTTTCTTT.

V usage is TRBV7-2 and J usage is TRBJ2-3; D is possibly TRBD1 or TRBD2 (6 bases each). The V gene lost 2 bases and the J gene lost 0 bases, with 12 bases spanning the gap. The CDR3 spans 16 residues. CDR1 SGHTA and CDR2 FQGNSA come from the germline V gene. As DNA, the CDR3 is TGTGCCAGCAGCTTAAGGGGGGCAAAGAGCACAGATACGCAGTATTTT. It encodes CASSLRGAKSTDTQYF.